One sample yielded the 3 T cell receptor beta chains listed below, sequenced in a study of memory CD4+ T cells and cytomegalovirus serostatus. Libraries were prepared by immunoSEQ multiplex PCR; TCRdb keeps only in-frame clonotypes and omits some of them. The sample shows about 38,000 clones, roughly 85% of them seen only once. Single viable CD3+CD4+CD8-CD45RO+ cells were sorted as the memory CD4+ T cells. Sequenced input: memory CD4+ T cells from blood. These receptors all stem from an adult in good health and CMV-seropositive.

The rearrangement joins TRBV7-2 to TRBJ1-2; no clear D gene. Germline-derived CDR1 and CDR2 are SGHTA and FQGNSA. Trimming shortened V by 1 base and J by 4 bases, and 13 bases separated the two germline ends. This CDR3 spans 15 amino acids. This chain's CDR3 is CASSLDPVPLYGYTF. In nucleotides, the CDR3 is TGTGCCAGCAGCTTAGATCCGGTGCCGCTCTATGGCTACACCTTC. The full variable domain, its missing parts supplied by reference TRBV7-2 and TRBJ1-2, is GAGVSQSPSNKVTEKGKDVELRCDPISGHTALYWYRQSLGQGLEFLIYFQGNSAPDKSGLPSDRFSAERTGGSVSTLTIQRTQQEDSAVYLCASSLDPVPLYGYTFGSGTRLTVV.

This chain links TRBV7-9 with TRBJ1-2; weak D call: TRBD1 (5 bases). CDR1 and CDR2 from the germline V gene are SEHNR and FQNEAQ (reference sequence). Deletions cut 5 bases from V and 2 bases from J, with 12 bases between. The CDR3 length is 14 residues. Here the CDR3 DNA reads TGTGCCAGCAGCGGGGGAGTAGGAAACTATGGCTACACCTTC. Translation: CASSGGVGNYGYTF.

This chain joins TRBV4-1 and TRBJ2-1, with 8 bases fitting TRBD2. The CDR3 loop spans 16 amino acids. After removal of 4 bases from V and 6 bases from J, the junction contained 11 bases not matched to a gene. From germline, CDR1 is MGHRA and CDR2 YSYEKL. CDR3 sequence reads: CASSPTRAGVANEQFF. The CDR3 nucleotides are TGCGCCAGCAGCCCCACCAGAGCGGGGGTCGCCAATGAGCAGTTCTTC.